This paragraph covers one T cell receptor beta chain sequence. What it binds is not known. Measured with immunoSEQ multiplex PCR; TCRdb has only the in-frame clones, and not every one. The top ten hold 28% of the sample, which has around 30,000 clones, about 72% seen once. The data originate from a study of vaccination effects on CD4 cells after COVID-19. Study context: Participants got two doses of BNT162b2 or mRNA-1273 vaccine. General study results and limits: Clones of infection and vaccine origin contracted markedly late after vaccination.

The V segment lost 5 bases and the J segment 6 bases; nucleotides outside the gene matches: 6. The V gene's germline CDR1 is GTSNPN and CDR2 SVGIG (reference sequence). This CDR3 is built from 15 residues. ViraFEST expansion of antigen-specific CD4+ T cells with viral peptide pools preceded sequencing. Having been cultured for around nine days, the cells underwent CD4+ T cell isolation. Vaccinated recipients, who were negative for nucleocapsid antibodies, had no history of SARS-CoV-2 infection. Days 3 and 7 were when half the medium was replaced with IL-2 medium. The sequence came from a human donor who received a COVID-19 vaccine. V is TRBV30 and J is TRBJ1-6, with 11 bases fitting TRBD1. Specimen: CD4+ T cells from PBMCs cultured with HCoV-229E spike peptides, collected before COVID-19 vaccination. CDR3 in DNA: TGTGCCTGGGTGGGGGACAGGGGGGTTAATTCACCCCTCCACTTT. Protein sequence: CAWVGDRGVNSPLHF.